This section outlines one T cell receptor beta chain sequence together with its context. The source of the sample is a study of blood T cell repertoires in COVID-19. Study context: Samples representing acute and convalescent COVID-19 were sourced from the United States, Italy and Spain.

Data came from immunoSEQ multiplex PCR; TCRdb stores just in-frame clones and leaves some out. The sample has about 400,000 clones, around nine tenths seen once. Germline CDR1 and CDR2: SGHRS and YFSETQ. This CDR3 spans 13 amino acids. V lost 5 bases to trimming and J lost 5 bases, with 11 bases between them. The clonotype comes from a woman aged 25-40 years who had recovered from COVID-19. The gene calls are TRBV5-1 and TRBJ1-3; D perhaps matches TRBD1 (5 bases). The sample was PBMCs or T cells enriched from blood (not recorded which). The CDR3 bases are TGCGCCAGCAGGGAGGGGCAAAGAAACACCATATATTTT. This sequence encodes CASREGQRNTIYF. Based on the CDR3 plus reference TRBV5-1 and TRBJ1-3, the full variable domain is KAGVTQTPRYLIKTRGQQVTLSCSPISGHRSVSWYQQTPGQGLQFLFEYFSETQRNKGNFPGRFSGRQFSNSRSEMNVSTLELGDSALYLCASREGQRNTIYFGEGSWLTVV.